The 5 T cell receptor beta chains listed next were all sequenced from one sample in a study of shared clonotypes between healthy human individuals. Terminally differentiated effector memory CD45RA+ cells were excluded from the naive CD8 cells, which were CD45RO-negative and positively selected for CCR7. Some clones are missing from TCRdb's copy, which holds only in-frame ones; the method was immunoSEQ multiplex PCR. The sample lists around 2.1 million clones; more than 85% were seen once. The sequenced sample was naive CD8+ T cells from PBMCs. Receptor source: a man between 18 and 29 years old in good health. Some clones in this sample may be carry-over from other donors' samples.

This clone has only one observation. The J gene is TRBJ2-5, the V gene TRBV15; D is unclear. The V gene lost 1 base and the J gene lost 0 bases, with 6 bases spanning the gap. The CDR3 sequence is 14 residues long. Germline V gene sequence: CDR1 LNHNV, CDR2 YYDKDF (reference sequence). The CDR3 coding sequence is TGTGCCACCAGCAGAGTGCCGGACCAAGAGACCCAGTACTTC. Protein product: CATSRVPDQETQYF.

The V and J genes are TRBV12-5 and TRBJ1-2; 9 bases map to TRBD1. From germline, CDR1 is LGHNT and CDR2 FRNRAP. V shed 0 bases, J shed 5 bases, and the junction held 4 bases outside the gene matches. This CDR3 is built from 15 residues. The CDR3 loop reads CASGLVPGQGYGYTF. The DNA of the CDR3 is TGTGCTAGTGGTTTGGTTCCGGGACAGGGTTATGGCTACACCTTC.

In regard to this clone: This sample also contains other DNA sequences that code for the same CDR3. This chain uses TRBV9 with TRBJ2-7; D remains ambiguous. The CDR3 contains 13 residues. V lost 0 bases and J 3 bases, leaving 7 bases between the germline ends. The V gene's germline CDR1 is SGDLS and CDR2 YYNGEE. This chain's CDR3 is CASSVDIGYEQYF. The CDR3 DNA reads as TGTGCCAGCAGCGTAGACATCGGCTACGAGCAGTACTTC.

In nucleotides, the CDR3 is TGTGCCAGCAGTGACGGGCGTCTCGGCACAGATACGCAGTATTTT. Residues: CASSDGRLGTDTQYF. The chain is built from TRBV2 and TRBJ2-3; no clear D gene. Germline assignment: CDR1 SNHLY and CDR2 FYNNEI. Between the trimmed V and J ends, which lost 3 bases and 1 base, there was a span of 11 bases. The CDR3 runs 15 residues.

This clone was observed a single time. The CDR3 region is CASSSQRDTDTQYF. CDR3 nucleotide sequence: TGTGCCAGCAGCTCGCAGCGGGACACAGATACGCAGTATTTT. The rearrangement joins TRBV7-8 to TRBJ2-3, with 7 bases that match TRBD2. CDR1 and CDR2 from the germline V gene are SGHVS and FQNEAQ. V trimming: 4 bases; J trimming: 2 bases; junction bases outside the gene matches: 3. CDR3 length: 14 amino acids.